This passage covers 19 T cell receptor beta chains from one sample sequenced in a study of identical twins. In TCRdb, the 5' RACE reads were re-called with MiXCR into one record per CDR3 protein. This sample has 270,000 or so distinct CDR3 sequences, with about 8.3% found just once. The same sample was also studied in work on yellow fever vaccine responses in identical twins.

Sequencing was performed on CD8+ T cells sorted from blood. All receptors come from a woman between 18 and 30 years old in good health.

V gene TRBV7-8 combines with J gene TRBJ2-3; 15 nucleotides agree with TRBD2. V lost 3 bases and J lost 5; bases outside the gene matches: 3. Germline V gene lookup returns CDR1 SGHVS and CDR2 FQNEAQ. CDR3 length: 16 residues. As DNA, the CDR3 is TGTGCCAGCAGCTTTGGACTAGCGGGGGGGATAGATACGCAGTATTTT. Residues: CASSFGLAGGIDTQYF. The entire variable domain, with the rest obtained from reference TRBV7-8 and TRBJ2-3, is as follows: GAGVSQSPRYKVAKRGQDVALRCDPISGHVSLFWYQQALGQGPEFLTYFQNEAQLDKSGLPSDRFFAERPEGSVSTLKIQRTQQEDSAVYLCASSFGLAGGIDTQYFGPGTRLTVL.

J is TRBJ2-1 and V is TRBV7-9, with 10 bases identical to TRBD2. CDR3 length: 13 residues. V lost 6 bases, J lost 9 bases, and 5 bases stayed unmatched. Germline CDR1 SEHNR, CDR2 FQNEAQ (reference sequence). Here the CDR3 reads CASRPSGGAEQFF. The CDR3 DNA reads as TGTGCCAGCAGACCTAGCGGGGGTGCTGAGCAGTTCTTC.

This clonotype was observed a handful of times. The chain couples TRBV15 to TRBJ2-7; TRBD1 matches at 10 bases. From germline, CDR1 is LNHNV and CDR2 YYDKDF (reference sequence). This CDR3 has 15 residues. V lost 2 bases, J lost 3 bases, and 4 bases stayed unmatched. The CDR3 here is CATSRPRDRGYEQYF. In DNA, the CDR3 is TGTGCCACCAGCAGACCCCGGGACAGGGGCTACGAGCAGTACTTC.

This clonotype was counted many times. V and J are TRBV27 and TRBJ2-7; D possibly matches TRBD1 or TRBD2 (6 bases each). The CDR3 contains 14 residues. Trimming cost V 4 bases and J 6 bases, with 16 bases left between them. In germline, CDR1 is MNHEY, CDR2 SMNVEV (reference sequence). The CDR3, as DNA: TGTGCCAGCAGTTCCTTCCACGGGGGCACCGAGCAGTACTTC. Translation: CASSSFHGGTEQYF.

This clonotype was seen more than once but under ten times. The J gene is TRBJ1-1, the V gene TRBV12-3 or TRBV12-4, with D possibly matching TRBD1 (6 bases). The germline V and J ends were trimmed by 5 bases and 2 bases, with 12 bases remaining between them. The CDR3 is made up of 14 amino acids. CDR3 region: CASSRDITNTEAFF. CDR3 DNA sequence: TGTGCCAGCAGTCGGGACATAACAAACACTGAAGCTTTCTTT.

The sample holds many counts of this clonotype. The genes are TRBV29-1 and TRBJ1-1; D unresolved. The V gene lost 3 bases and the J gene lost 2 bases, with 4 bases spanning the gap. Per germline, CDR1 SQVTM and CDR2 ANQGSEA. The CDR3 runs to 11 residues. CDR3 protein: CSVEDNTEAFF. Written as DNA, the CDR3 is TGCAGCGTTGAGGATAACACTGAAGCTTTCTTT.

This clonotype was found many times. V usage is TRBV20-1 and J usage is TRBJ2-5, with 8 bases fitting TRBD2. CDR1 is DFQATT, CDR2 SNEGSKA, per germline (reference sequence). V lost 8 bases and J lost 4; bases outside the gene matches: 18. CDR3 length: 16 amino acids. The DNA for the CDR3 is TGCAGTTTGAGGATGGGGACTAGAGATGAAAGAGAGACCCAGTACTTC. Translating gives CSLRMGTRDERETQYF.

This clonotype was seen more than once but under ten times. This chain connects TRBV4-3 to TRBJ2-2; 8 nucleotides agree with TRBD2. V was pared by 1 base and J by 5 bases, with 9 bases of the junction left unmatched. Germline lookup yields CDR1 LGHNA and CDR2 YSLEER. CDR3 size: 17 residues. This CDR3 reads CASSQVRAGDSTGELFF. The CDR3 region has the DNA TGCGCCAGCAGCCAAGTTCGAGCGGGAGATTCGACCGGGGAGCTGTTTTTT.

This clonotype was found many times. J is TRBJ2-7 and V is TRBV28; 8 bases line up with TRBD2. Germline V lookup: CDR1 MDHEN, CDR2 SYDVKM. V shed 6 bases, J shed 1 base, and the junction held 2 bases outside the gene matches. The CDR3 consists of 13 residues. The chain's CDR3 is CASRLADSYEQYF. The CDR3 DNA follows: TGTGCCAGCAGACTAGCGGATTCCTACGAGCAGTACTTC.

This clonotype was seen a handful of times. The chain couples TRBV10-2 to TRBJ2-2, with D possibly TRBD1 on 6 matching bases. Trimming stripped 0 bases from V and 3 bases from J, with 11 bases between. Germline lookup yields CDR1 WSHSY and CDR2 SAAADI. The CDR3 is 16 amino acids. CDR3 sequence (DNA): TGCGCCAGCAGTGAGTCAAGGACAGCTTACACCGGGGAGCTGTTTTTT. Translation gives CASSESRTAYTGELFF.

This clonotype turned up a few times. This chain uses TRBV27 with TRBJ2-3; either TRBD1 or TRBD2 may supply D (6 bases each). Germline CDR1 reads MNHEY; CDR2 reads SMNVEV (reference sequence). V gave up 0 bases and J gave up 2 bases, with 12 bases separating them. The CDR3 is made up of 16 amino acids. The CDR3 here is CASSLSGGPPTDTQYF. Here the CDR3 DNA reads TGTGCCAGCAGTTTATCCGGGGGCCCCCCCACAGATACGCAGTATTTT.

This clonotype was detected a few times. The CDR3 bases are TGTGCCAGTCAGAGATCTGGGGCCAACGTCCTGACTTTC. The encoded protein is CASQRSGANVLTF. The chain has TRBV27 and TRBJ2-6; D is uncertain. In germline, CDR1 is MNHEY, CDR2 SMNVEV (reference sequence). The CDR3 has 13 residues. The V and J ends lost 9 bases and 1 base respectively, with 7 bases between them.

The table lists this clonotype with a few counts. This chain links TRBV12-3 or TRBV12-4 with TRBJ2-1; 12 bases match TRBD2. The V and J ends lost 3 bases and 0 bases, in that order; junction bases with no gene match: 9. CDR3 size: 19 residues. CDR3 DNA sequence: TGTGCCAGCAGTTTCATGGGACTAGCGGGCGACGCCTCCTACAATGAGCAGTTCTTC. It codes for CASSFMGLAGDASYNEQFF.

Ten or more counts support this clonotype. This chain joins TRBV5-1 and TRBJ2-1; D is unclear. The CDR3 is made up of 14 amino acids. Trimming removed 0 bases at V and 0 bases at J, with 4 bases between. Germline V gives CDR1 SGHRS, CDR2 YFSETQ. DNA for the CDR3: TGCGCCAGCAGCTTGGACAGCTCCTACAATGAGCAGTTCTTC. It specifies CASSLDSSYNEQFF.

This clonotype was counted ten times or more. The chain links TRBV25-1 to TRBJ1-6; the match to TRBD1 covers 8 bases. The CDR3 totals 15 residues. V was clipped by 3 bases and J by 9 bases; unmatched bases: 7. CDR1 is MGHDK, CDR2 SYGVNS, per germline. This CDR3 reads CASSDKQGEVSPLHF. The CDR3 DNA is TGTGCCAGCAGTGATAAACAGGGGGAAGTTTCACCCCTCCACTTT.

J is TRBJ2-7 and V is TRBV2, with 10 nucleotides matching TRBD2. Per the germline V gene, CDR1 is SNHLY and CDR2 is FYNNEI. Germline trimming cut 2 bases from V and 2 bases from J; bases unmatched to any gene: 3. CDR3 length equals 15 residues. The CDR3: CASSEWLAGAYEQYF. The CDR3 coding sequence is TGTGCCAGCAGTGAATGGCTAGCGGGAGCCTACGAGCAGTACTTC.

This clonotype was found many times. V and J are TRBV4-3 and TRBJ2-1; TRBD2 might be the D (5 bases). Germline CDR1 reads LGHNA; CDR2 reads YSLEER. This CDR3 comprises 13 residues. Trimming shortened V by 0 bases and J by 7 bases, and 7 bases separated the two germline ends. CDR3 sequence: CASSQDSVNEQFF. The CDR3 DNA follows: TGCGCCAGCAGCCAAGATAGCGTAAATGAGCAGTTCTTC.

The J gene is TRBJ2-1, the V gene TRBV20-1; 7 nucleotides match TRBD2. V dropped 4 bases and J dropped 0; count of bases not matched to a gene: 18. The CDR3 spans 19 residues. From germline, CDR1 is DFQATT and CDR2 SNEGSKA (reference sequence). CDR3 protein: CSATIPGLVGGSSYNEQFF. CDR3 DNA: TGCAGTGCTACAATCCCCGGACTAGTGGGAGGGAGCTCCTACAATGAGCAGTTCTTC.

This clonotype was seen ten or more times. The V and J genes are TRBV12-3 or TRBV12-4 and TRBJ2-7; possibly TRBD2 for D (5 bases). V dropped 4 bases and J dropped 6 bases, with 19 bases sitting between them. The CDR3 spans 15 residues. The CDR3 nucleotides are TGTGCCAGCAGTTCCCCGAGCGGCCTCAAGTTCGAGCAGTACTTC. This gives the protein CASSSPSGLKFEQYF.